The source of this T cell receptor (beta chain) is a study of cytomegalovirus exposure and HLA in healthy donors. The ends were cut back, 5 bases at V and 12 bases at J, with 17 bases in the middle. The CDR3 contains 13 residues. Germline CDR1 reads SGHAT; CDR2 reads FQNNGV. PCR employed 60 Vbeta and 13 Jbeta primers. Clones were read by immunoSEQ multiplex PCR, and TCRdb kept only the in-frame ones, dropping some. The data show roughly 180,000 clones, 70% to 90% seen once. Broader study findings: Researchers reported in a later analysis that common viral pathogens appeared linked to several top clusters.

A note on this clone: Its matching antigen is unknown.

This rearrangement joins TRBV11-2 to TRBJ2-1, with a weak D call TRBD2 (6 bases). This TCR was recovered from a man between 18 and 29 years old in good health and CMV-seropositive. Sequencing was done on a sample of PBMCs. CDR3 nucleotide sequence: TGTGCCAGCAGCCCTTGGGGGGTCCAAGGGCAGTTCTTC. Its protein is CASSPWGVQGQFF.